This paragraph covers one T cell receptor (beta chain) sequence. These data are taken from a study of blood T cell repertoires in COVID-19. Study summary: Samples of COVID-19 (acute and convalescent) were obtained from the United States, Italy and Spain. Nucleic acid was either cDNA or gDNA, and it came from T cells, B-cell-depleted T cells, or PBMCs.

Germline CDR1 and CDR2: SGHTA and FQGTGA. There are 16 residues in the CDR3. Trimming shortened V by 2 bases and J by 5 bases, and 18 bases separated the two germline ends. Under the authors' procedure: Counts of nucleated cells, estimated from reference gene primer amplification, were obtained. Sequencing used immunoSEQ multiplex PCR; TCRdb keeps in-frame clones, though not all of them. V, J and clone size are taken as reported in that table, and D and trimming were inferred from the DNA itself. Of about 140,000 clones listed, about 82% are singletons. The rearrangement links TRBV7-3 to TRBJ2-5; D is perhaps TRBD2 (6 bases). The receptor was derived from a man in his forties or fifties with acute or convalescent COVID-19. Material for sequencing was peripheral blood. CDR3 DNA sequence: TGTGCCAGCAGCTTAGGGCTAGCGTTGGGTTTGGAGACCCAGTACTTC. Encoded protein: CASSLGLALGLETQYF.